This TCR beta chain comes out of a study of blood T cell dynamics during melanoma immunotherapy. The V gene lost 6 bases and the J gene lost 2 bases, with 17 bases spanning the gap. Germline CDR1 is MNHEY and CDR2 is SMNVEV (reference sequence). The CDR3 spans 15 residues. Time point indicated: week 3, after first cycle of checkpoint inhibitor. The method was immunoSEQ multiplex PCR; TCRdb's version includes in-frame clones alone and lacks a portion of them. The sample gives 10,000 to 15,000 clones, under 95% of which show up once; around 0.19% is in the top ten. This rearrangement joins TRBV27 to TRBJ2-7, with D perhaps assigned TRBD1 or TRBD2 (5 bases each). The origin of this receptor is a human donor with melanoma. The sample in question was effector memory CD8+ T cells from blood, obtained from a patient treated with checkpoint blockade. This chain's CDR3 is CASSPPGTAAYEQYF. The CDR3, as DNA: TGTGCCAGCAGCCCCCCCGGGACGGCTGCCTACGAGCAGTACTTC.